The 28 T cell receptor beta chains in this list originate from one sample, sequenced in a study of blood T cell repertoires in COVID-19. Clones were sequenced by immunoSEQ multiplex PCR, and TCRdb holds only the in-frame ones, with some missing. The sample has roughly 100,000 clones, roughly 86% seen once; the top ten hold about 10%. Sequencing was carried out using peripheral blood. The receptors were gathered from a man in his forties or fifties with active or convalescent COVID-19.

This clone showed up just a few times. CDR3 DNA sequence: TGTGCTAGTCTCGAGCCATACTTAAAACAACCCCGTAGGGGCGAGCAGTTCTTC. It codes for CASLEPYLKQPRRGEQFF. The J gene is TRBJ2-1, the V gene TRBV12-5; D perhaps matches TRBD1 (5 bases). The CDR3 has 18 residues. Germline CDR1 is LGHNT and CDR2 is FRNRAP. V lost 8 bases and J 10 bases, leaving 33 bases between the germline ends.

V usage is TRBV18 and J usage is TRBJ1-2, with 11 bases aligning to TRBD1. The CDR3 length is 15 residues. Germline V lookup: CDR1 KGHSH, CDR2 LQKENI. After removal of 3 bases from V and 4 bases from J, the junction contained 4 bases not matched to a gene. CDR3 coding DNA: TGTGCCAGCTCACCCGGGACAGGGGGGACCTATGGCTACACCTTC. It encodes CASSPGTGGTYGYTF.

In regard to this clone: This same CDR3 is encoded by further DNA sequences in the sample. The chain joins TRBV2 to TRBJ1-1; 11 nucleotides match TRBD1. V lost 8 bases, J lost 2 bases, and 1 base stayed unmatched. Germline V gene sequence: CDR1 SNHLY, CDR2 FYNNEI. This CDR3 is 13 amino acids long. The CDR3 loop is CASRTGGNTEAFF. For the CDR3, the DNA is TGTGCCAGCCGGACAGGGGGCAACACTGAAGCTTTCTTT.

There are a few counts of this clone. The chain employs TRBV10-2 and TRBJ2-7; 7 nucleotides agree with TRBD1. Germline CDR1 reads WSHSY; CDR2 reads SAAADI. V lost 8 bases to trimming and J lost 0 bases; unmatched junction nucleotides: 7. CDR3 length equals 14 residues. The CDR3 sequence: CASQIGQASYEQYF. DNA for the CDR3: TGCGCCAGCCAAATCGGACAGGCCTCCTACGAGCAGTACTTC.

The chain is built from TRBV7-2 and TRBJ2-3; 9 bases are a match to TRBD2. The CDR3 loop spans 14 amino acids. V was clipped by 5 bases and J by 5 bases; unmatched bases: 5. Germline V gene data show CDR1 as SGHTA and CDR2 as FQGNSA. In DNA form, the CDR3 reads TGTGCCAGCAGCGCGGGACTAGCAAAAGATACGCAGTATTTT. This encodes CASSAGLAKDTQYF. Full variable domain (missing parts from reference TRBV7-2 and TRBJ2-3): GAGVSQSPSNKVTEKGKDVELRCDPISGHTALYWYRQSLGQGLEFLIYFQGNSAPDKSGLPSDRFSAERTGGSVSTLTIQRTQQEDSAVYLCASSAGLAKDTQYFGPGTRLTVL.

This chain joins TRBV12-5 and TRBJ2-1; D ambiguous. The CDR3 spans 18 residues. Germline V gene lookup returns CDR1 LGHNT and CDR2 FRNRAP. Trimming took off 0 bases at V and 0 bases at J, with 15 bases between the two ends. The CDR3 spells CASGLVSTASRSYNEQFF. As DNA, the CDR3 is TGTGCTAGTGGTTTGGTAAGCACAGCCTCGCGCTCCTACAATGAGCAGTTCTTC.

V and J are TRBV18 and TRBJ2-5, with 13 positions matching TRBD2. CDR1 KGHSH and CDR2 LQKENI come from the germline V gene. The CDR3 is 16 amino acids. The J segment lost 3 bases and the V segment lost 6 bases, leaving 7 bases of the junction unmatched. CDR3: CASSPRLAGGKETQYF. CDR3 sequence (DNA): TGTGCCAGCTCCCCCCGACTAGCGGGGGGTAAAGAGACCCAGTACTTC. Looking up the rest from reference TRBV18 and TRBJ2-5 gives the full variable domain: NAGVMQNPRHLVRRRGQEARLRCSPMKGHSHVYWYRQLPEEGLKFMVYLQKENIIDESGMPKERFSAEFPKEGPSILRIQQVVRGDSAAYFCASSPRLAGGKETQYFGPGTRLLVL.

The rearrangement links TRBV24-1 to TRBJ1-5; a possible D gene is TRBD1 (5 bases). The germline V and J ends were trimmed by 2 bases and 11 bases, with 15 bases remaining between them. The CDR3 has 14 residues. From germline, CDR1 is KGHDR and CDR2 SFDVKD. Here the CDR3 reads CATSDSRQGQAQHF. The CDR3 nucleotides read TGTGCCACCAGTGATTCTCGGCAGGGTCAAGCCCAGCATTTT.

The V call is TRBV19, the J call TRBJ1-5, with D possibly matching TRBD1 (5 bases). Germline lookup yields CDR1 LNHDA and CDR2 SQIVND (reference sequence). The CDR3 covers 16 residues. The germline V and J ends were trimmed by 1 base and 7 bases, with 17 bases remaining between them. The CDR3 here is CASSIGRGTTGQPQHF. CDR3 DNA: TGTGCCAGTAGTATAGGAAGGGGAACGACCGGCCAGCCCCAGCATTTT.

This clone was seen a single time. The V and J genes are TRBV7-7 and TRBJ2-2; 7 nucleotides line up with TRBD2. Germline lookup yields CDR1 SSHAT and CDR2 FNYEAQ (reference sequence). The CDR3 runs to 18 residues. V trimming: 2 bases; J trimming: 5 bases; junction bases outside the gene matches: 14. In DNA, the CDR3 is TGTGCCAGCAGCTTATCCCGATGGGGACTACAAGGGACCGGGGAGCTGTTTTTT. Translation: CASSLSRWGLQGTGELFF.

The CDR3 DNA reads TGTGCCTGGAGGGCCTCCCCGGGACTTCTTAAAGACTCCTACAATGAGCAGTTCTTC. Protein: CAWRASPGLLKDSYNEQFF. J is TRBJ2-1 and V is TRBV30; possible D gene TRBD2, 6 bases. The CDR3 runs to 19 residues. Between the trimmed V and J ends, which lost 3 bases and 0 bases, there was a span of 24 bases. Germline lookup yields CDR1 GTSNPN and CDR2 SVGIG (reference sequence).

The chain uses TRBV5-1 and TRBJ1-1; TRBD1 matches 7 bases. After removal of 5 bases from V and 5 bases from J, the junction contained 9 bases not matched to a gene. CDR1 SGHRS and CDR2 YFSETQ come from the germline V gene. This CDR3 comprises 14 residues. The CDR3 region has the DNA TGCGCCAGCAGGGCGACCGGGACAGCTACTGAAGCTTTCTTT. The encoded protein is CASRATGTATEAFF.

This clone was observed a single time. The rearrangement joins TRBV3-1 (or the pseudogene TRBV3-2) to TRBJ2-3, with TRBD2 matching 10 bases. The CDR3 runs 17 residues. The germline CDR1 and CDR2 sequences are LGHDT and YNNKEL (reference sequence). Trimming cost V 2 bases and J 4 bases; bases outside gene matches: 9. CDR3 protein: CASSQRSGGASPDTQYF. Written as DNA, the CDR3 is TGTGCCAGCAGCCAACGAAGCGGGGGGGCCTCGCCAGATACGCAGTATTTT.

V and J are TRBV5-1 and TRBJ2-3; the match to TRBD2 covers 7 bases. Trimming cost V 4 bases and J 4 bases; bases outside gene matches: 15. The CDR3 contains 17 residues. Germline assignment: CDR1 SGHRS and CDR2 YFSETQ. The CDR3 coding sequence is TGCGCCAGCAGCAAGGGCACCGGGGGGACCTACGCAGATACGCAGTATTTT. This encodes CASSKGTGGTYADTQYF.

This sequence joins TRBV12-3 or TRBV12-4 and TRBJ1-6; no definite D call. This CDR3 is built from 13 residues. V lost 0 bases and J 9 bases, leaving 6 bases between the germline ends. The CDR3 is CASSLARVSPLHF. The DNA for the CDR3 is TGTGCCAGCAGTTTAGCGAGGGTTTCACCCCTCCACTTT.

The V and J genes are TRBV9 and TRBJ2-3; TRBD1 matches 10 bases. Germline CDR1 reads SGDLS; CDR2 reads YYNGEE. J gave up 4 bases and V 3 bases, and 2 bases lay outside the gene matches. The CDR3 extends over 14 amino acids. CDR3 region: CASSAGQGPDTQYF. CDR3 bases: TGTGCCAGCAGCGCGGGACAGGGGCCAGATACGCAGTATTTT. The variable domain in full, completed from reference TRBV9 and TRBJ2-3, reads DSGVTQTPKHLITATGQRVTLRCSPRSGDLSVYWYQQSLDQGLQFLIQYYNGEERAKGNILERFSAQQFPDLHSELNLSSLELGDSALYFCASSAGQGPDTQYFGPGTRLTVL.

V usage is TRBV5-5 and J usage is TRBJ2-5; the match to TRBD2 covers 7 bases. With 4 bases clipped from V and 1 base from J, the junction kept 10 bases outside the gene matches. The CDR3 sequence is 16 residues long. Germline loops: CDR1 SGHKS, CDR2 YYEKEE (reference sequence). CDR3 sequence: CASSLSGAGSQETQYF. For the CDR3, the DNA is TGTGCCAGCAGCCTATCAGGAGCGGGGTCCCAAGAGACCCAGTACTTC.

A single count supports this clone. The chain uses TRBV11-2 and TRBJ1-1; 7 positions agree with TRBD1. The CDR3 has 15 residues. Germline CDR1 and CDR2: SGHAT and FQNNGV. Losses at the gene ends were 4 bases for V and 4 bases for J; bases not matched to a gene: 9. CDR3 coding DNA: TGTGCCAGCAGCTGGCTGACAGGGTCAGGCACTGAAGCTTTCTTT. This sequence encodes CASSWLTGSGTEAFF.

The V call is TRBV30, the J call TRBJ1-2; possible D gene TRBD1, 6 bases. The V end was cut by 4 bases, the J end by 3 bases, with 15 bases between. Per germline, CDR1 GTSNPN and CDR2 SVGIG (reference sequence). The CDR3 has 14 amino acids. Here the CDR3 DNA reads TGTGCCTGGACAGGCGGCAGGGGTGACTATGGCTACACCTTC. Translating gives CAWTGGRGDYGYTF.

The chain combines TRBV19 with TRBJ1-2, with unresolved D. Germline CDR1 is LNHDA and CDR2 is SQIVND (reference sequence). The CDR3 spans 14 residues. V lost 7 bases and J lost 8, with 20 bases in between. The CDR3 region has the DNA TGTGCCAGTACCCCAAGGGTAGGGAGCTCGGGCTACACCTTC. It codes for CASTPRVGSSGYTF.

The chain employs TRBV7-6 and TRBJ2-1, with a possible D match to TRBD2 (6 bases). Germline V gene lookup returns CDR1 SGHVS and CDR2 FNYEAQ. CDR3 size: 16 residues. V lost 5 bases and J lost 4, with 18 bases in between. CDR3 in amino acids: CASSLFGGEIYNEQFF. The CDR3 nucleotides are TGTGCCAGCAGCCTCTTCGGCGGGGAGATTTACAATGAGCAGTTCTTC.

With respect to this clone: This CDR3 is also generated by other DNA sequences in the sample. The rearrangement links TRBV7-3 to TRBJ1-1; D may be TRBD1 (5 bases). The CDR3 extends over 13 amino acids. With 3 bases removed from V and 3 bases from J, the gap between germline ends came to 8 bases. The germline gives CDR1 SGHTA, CDR2 FQGTGA. DNA of the CDR3: TGTGCCAGCAGCTTCGGGGGGGACACTGAAGCTTTCTTT. It specifies CASSFGGDTEAFF.

CDR3 protein: CAIKAGQGAYGYTF. The CDR3 nucleotides read TGTGCCATCAAGGCGGGACAGGGCGCGTATGGCTACACCTTC. The V gene is TRBV10-3, the J gene TRBJ1-2, with TRBD1 matching 9 bases. This CDR3 has 14 residues. The germline gives CDR1 ENHRY, CDR2 SYGVKD. V lost 7 bases and J lost 5; bases outside the gene matches: 8.

The chain joins TRBV27 to TRBJ1-1; D unclear. In germline, CDR1 is MNHEY, CDR2 SMNVEV (reference sequence). The V end was cut by 0 bases, the J end by 3 bases, with 8 bases between. The CDR3 has 14 residues. CDR3 nucleotide sequence: TGTGCCAGCAGTTTATCGCACGGTGACACTGAAGCTTTCTTT. Amino acid sequence: CASSLSHGDTEAFF.

This clone was found once. At the DNA level, this CDR3 is encoded by other sequences in the same sample as well. The chain joins TRBV18 to TRBJ2-7; no definite D call. Trimming removed 6 bases at V and 0 bases at J, with 6 bases between. The CDR3 loop spans 12 amino acids. In germline, CDR1 is KGHSH, CDR2 LQKENI. The CDR3 nucleotides read TGTGCCAGCTCTCCTAGCTCCTACGAGCAGTACTTC. Protein product: CASSPSSYEQYF. Filled out from reference TRBV18 and TRBJ2-7, the complete variable domain reads NAGVMQNPRHLVRRRGQEARLRCSPMKGHSHVYWYRQLPEEGLKFMVYLQKENIIDESGMPKERFSAEFPKEGPSILRIQQVVRGDSAAYFCASSPSSYEQYFGPGTRLTVT.

V and J are TRBV3-1 (or the pseudogene TRBV3-2) and TRBJ1-2; D gene unclear. Germline V gene lookup returns CDR1 LGHDT and CDR2 YNNKEL (reference sequence). The V and J ends lost 3 bases and 7 bases respectively, with 9 bases between them. The CDR3 spans 12 residues. CDR3 sequence (DNA): TGTGCCAGCAGCCAGCTCGGAGGTGGCTACACCTTC. Its translation is CASSQLGGGYTF.

This chain links TRBV3-1 (or the pseudogene TRBV3-2) with TRBJ2-1; the match to TRBD2 covers 10 bases. Per germline, CDR1 LGHDT and CDR2 YNNKEL (reference sequence). The CDR3 consists of 17 residues. Trimming took 7 bases from V and 6 from J; bases not matched to a gene: 15. The CDR3, as DNA: TGTGCCAGCACCCCCCGGTTAGGAGCGGGGGGGGGCAATGAGCAGTTCTTC. Amino acid sequence: CASTPRLGAGGGNEQFF.

The V gene is TRBV19, the J gene TRBJ1-4; the D gene is possibly TRBD1 (5 bases). Germline-derived CDR1 and CDR2 are LNHDA and SQIVND (reference sequence). The ends were cut back, 5 bases at V and 4 bases at J, with 20 bases in the middle. CDR3 length equals 17 residues. The CDR3 DNA reads as TGTGCCAGTAGTTTAGGCGGGGCAACTCCCTTTAATGAAAAACTGTTTTTT. Translating gives CASSLGGATPFNEKLFF.